The 13 T cell receptor beta chains in this list originate from one sample, sequenced in a study of technical replicates of blood from a few donors. Profiling relied on immunoSEQ multiplex PCR, and the TCRdb table lists in-frame clones only, not all of them. This sample carries about 84,000 clones, roughly 98% of them seen once, and the ten largest clones take about 0.15%. Material for sequencing was T cells isolated from PBMCs. The receptor source for this set is a human donor in good health.

The chain joins TRBV10-1 to TRBJ2-7; maybe TRBD2 (5 bases). Trimming cost V 6 bases and J 7 bases, with 16 bases left between them. Germline V lookup: CDR1 WNHNN, CDR2 SYGVQD (reference sequence). This CDR3 is built from 13 residues. The CDR3 DNA follows: TGCGCCAGCAGCACTAGAACCGGTGGTGAGCAGTACTTC. Protein sequence: CASSTRTGGEQYF.

The genes are TRBV2 and TRBJ2-1, with TRBD2 matching 8 bases. After removal of 7 bases from V and 3 bases from J, the junction contained 2 bases not matched to a gene. This CDR3 contains 13 residues. Germline V CDR1 and CDR2: SNHLY, FYNNEI. The DNA for the CDR3 is TGTGCCAGCAAGAGCGGGGGCTACAATGAGCAGTTCTTC. It translates to CASKSGGYNEQFF.

This clone was observed a few times. V is TRBV18 and J is TRBJ1-1; the match to TRBD1 covers 8 bases. The CDR3 has 13 residues. Germline CDR1 reads KGHSH; CDR2 reads LQKENI. With V trimmed by 2 bases and J by 7 bases, 3 bases remained unmatched. CDR3 DNA sequence: TGTGCCAGCTCACCATGGGACAGGCTTGAAGCTTTCTTT. As protein: CASSPWDRLEAFF.

V usage is TRBV19 and J usage is TRBJ1-5; tentative D call: TRBD1 (5 bases). The CDR3 sequence is 15 residues long. With 8 bases removed from V and 0 bases from J, the gap between germline ends came to 14 bases. Germline values: CDR1 LNHDA, CDR2 SQIVND (reference sequence). Here the CDR3 reads CASRLTAYSNQPQHF. CDR3 sequence (DNA): TGTGCCAGTCGATTGACAGCATATAGCAATCAGCCCCAGCATTTT.

This clone was found once. The chain combines TRBV28 with TRBJ2-5; D is perhaps TRBD2 (6 bases). The CDR3 has 17 amino acids. Germline lookup yields CDR1 MDHEN and CDR2 SYDVKM. V lost 5 bases and J 5 bases, leaving 24 bases between the germline ends. The DNA of the CDR3 is TGTGCCAGCAGTACCCAGATCTTGAGGGGCGCGGGGGAGACCCAGTACTTC. This encodes CASSTQILRGAGETQYF. The complete variable domain, with remaining parts taken from reference TRBV28 and TRBJ2-5, reads DVKVTQSSRYLVKRTGEKVFLECVQDMDHENMFWYRQDPGLGLRLIYFSYDVKMKEKGDIPEGYSVSREKKERFSLILESASTNQTSMYLCASSTQILRGAGETQYFGPGTRLLVL.

The chain carries TRBV12-2 and TRBJ1-1; TRBD1, the table's D call, was not compared with the DNA. TRBV12-2 is recorded as a pseudogene. The length of the CDR3 is 15 residues. The CDR3 loop reads CASRANRLTNTEAFF. As DNA, the CDR3 is TGTGCAAGTCGCGCCAACAGGTTAACGAACACTGAAGCTTTCTTT.

V gene TRBV7-3 combines with J gene TRBJ2-7; TRBD2 matches 10 bases. V lost 3 bases to trimming and J lost 7 bases; unmatched junction nucleotides: 9. Germline lookup yields CDR1 SGHTA and CDR2 FQGTGA. The CDR3 loop spans 15 amino acids. CDR3 sequence reads: CASSFKRGGFREQYF. CDR3 coding DNA: TGTGCCAGCAGCTTCAAGCGGGGGGGATTTCGGGAGCAGTACTTC.

J is TRBJ2-2 and V is TRBV29-1; 7 nucleotides agree with TRBD1. CDR1 is SQVTM and CDR2 is ANQGSEA in the germline V gene. Unmatched junction bases numbered 7, after V lost 6 bases and J lost 3 bases. The CDR3 contains 14 residues. The CDR3 coding sequence is TGCAGCGTAACAGGGGAGTCGGACACCGGGGAGCTGTTTTTT. It yields the protein CSVTGESDTGELFF.

The chain couples TRBV7-9 to TRBJ2-7, with 8 bases lining up with TRBD2. Germline loops: CDR1 SEHNR, CDR2 FQNEAQ (reference sequence). V gave up 6 bases and J gave up 3 bases; unmatched junction bases: 7. This CDR3 region has 14 residues. Here the CDR3 reads CASSFREGDYEQYF. In nucleotides, the CDR3 is TGTGCCAGCAGTTTCCGGGAGGGCGACTACGAGCAGTACTTC.

A few counts support this clone. The rearrangement links TRBV28 to TRBJ1-5; possible D gene TRBD1, 6 bases. This CDR3 has 14 amino acids. V lost 6 bases, J lost 5 bases, and 14 bases lay in between. Germline-derived CDR1 and CDR2 are MDHEN and SYDVKM. The CDR3, as DNA: TGTGCCAGCAGCCCACAGGGCTACCATCAGCCCCAGCATTTT. Its protein product is CASSPQGYHQPQHF. Full variable domain (rest looked up from reference TRBV28 and TRBJ1-5): DVKVTQSSRYLVKRTGEKVFLECVQDMDHENMFWYRQDPGLGLRLIYFSYDVKMKEKGDIPEGYSVSREKKERFSLILESASTNQTSMYLCASSPQGYHQPQHFGDGTRLSIL.

This clone appeared once. This chain joins TRBV28 and TRBJ2-1; 7 nucleotides agree with TRBD1. The CDR3 sequence is 16 residues long. Germline-derived CDR1 and CDR2 are MDHEN and SYDVKM. Losses at the gene ends were 2 bases for V and 4 bases for J; bases not matched to a gene: 8. CDR3 loop: CASSLKTGTAYNEQFF. The CDR3 DNA reads TGTGCCAGCAGTTTAAAAACCGGGACAGCTTACAATGAGCAGTTCTTC.

The CDR3 is CASSLRDGGIYGYTF. CDR3 sequence (DNA): TGTGCCAGCAGCTTGAGGGACGGGGGAATCTATGGCTACACCTTC. The V call is TRBV5-6, the J call TRBJ1-2, with D perhaps matching TRBD1 (5 bases). Trimming shortened V by 1 base and J by 4 bases, and 14 bases separated the two germline ends. The germline gives CDR1 SGHDT, CDR2 YYEEEE. The CDR3 spans 15 residues. The entire variable domain, with the rest obtained from reference TRBV5-6 and TRBJ1-2, is as follows: DAGVTQSPTHLIKTRGQQVTLRCSPKSGHDTVSWYQQALGQGPQFIFQYYEEEERQRGNFPDRFSGHQFPNYSSELNVNALLLGDSALYLCASSLRDGGIYGYTFGSGTRLTVV.

The chain joins TRBV6-1 to TRBJ2-1; weak D call: TRBD2 (7 bases). Trimming pared 8 bases from V and 6 bases from J, leaving 11 bases between. Per germline, CDR1 MNHNS and CDR2 SASEGT. The CDR3 has 12 amino acids. CDR3 sequence reads: CASAGAANEQFF. DNA for the CDR3: TGTGCCAGCGCGGGGGCCGCCAATGAGCAGTTCTTC.